The TCR beta chain described here comes from a study of shared clonotypes between healthy human individuals. This table comes from immunoSEQ multiplex PCR, and its TCRdb copy is limited to in-frame clones, with some not included. Here the sample spans about 2 million clones, 85% to 95% being singletons. Specimen: naive CD4+ T cells sorted from blood. Subset here: CD45RA+ positively selected. The source of this sequence is a young man in good health.

Here the CDR3 reads CASSKGGTSPYNEQFF. The CDR3 nucleotides are TGTGCCAGCAGCAAGGGGGGGACTAGCCCCTACAATGAGCAGTTCTTC. The V call is TRBV5-4, the J call TRBJ2-1, with TRBD2 matching over 9 bases. The germline V gene has CDR1 SGHNT and CDR2 YYREEE (reference sequence). The CDR3 is made up of 16 amino acids. The ends lost 4 bases at V and 2 bases at J; junction bases unmatched: 7.